The 29 T cell receptor beta chains in this list originate from one sample, sequenced in a study of PD-1 blockade in classical Hodgkin lymphoma. The data were produced by immunoSEQ multiplex PCR, yet TCRdb's version contains in-frame clones alone and is incomplete. The sample has tens of thousands of clones, 90% seen once. Every patient experienced relapse after autologous stem cell transplantation, and brentuximab vedotin exposure varied. The material was peripheral blood mononuclear cells (PBMCs), obtained at baseline. These receptors all stem from a human donor with classical Hodgkin lymphoma.

This clone was detected only once. CDR3 DNA sequence: TGCGCCAGCAGCTCCGGACTAGCGGGAGCGAACACCGGGGAGCTGTTTTTT. Amino acid sequence: CASSSGLAGANTGELFF. This chain links TRBV5-1 with TRBJ2-2, with 13 bases that match TRBD2. The length of the CDR3 is 17 residues. J lost 0 bases, V lost 3 bases, and 2 bases had no gene match. Germline CDR1 SGHRS, CDR2 YFSETQ.

J is TRBJ2-2 and V is TRBV10-2, with D perhaps TRBD2 (6 bases). Germline lookup yields CDR1 WSHSY and CDR2 SAAADI. The CDR3 has 17 residues. Trimming cost V 2 bases and J 0 bases, with 13 bases left between them. CDR3 loop: CASSEPFRGSNTGELFF. The DNA for the CDR3 is TGCGCCAGCAGTGAGCCCTTTCGGGGGTCGAACACCGGGGAGCTGTTTTTT.

Only one count was recorded for this clone. This rearrangement joins TRBV7-2 to TRBJ2-7, with 10 bases lining up with TRBD1. V gave up 3 bases and J gave up 2 bases; unmatched junction bases: 7. The CDR3 extends over 16 amino acids. Germline lookup yields CDR1 SGHTA and CDR2 FQGNSA. The CDR3 DNA is TGTGCCAGCAGCTTTTCTGAGACAGGGGGCGCCTACGAGCAGTACTTC. This codes for CASSFSETGGAYEQYF.

In DNA, the CDR3 is TGTGCCAGCAGTACTCTAGCGCCCCCCTACAATGAGCAGTTCTTC. The encoded protein is CASSTLAPPYNEQFF. The V and J genes are TRBV6-1 and TRBJ2-1, with a tentative D call TRBD2 (6 bases). V was pared by 5 bases and J by 2 bases, with 13 bases between. Germline-derived CDR1 and CDR2 are MNHNS and SASEGT. The CDR3 is 15 residues long.

This clone was picked up one time. The chain recombines TRBV6-5 with TRBJ2-7; D not resolved. The CDR3 covers 14 residues. Trimming cost V 0 bases and J 3 bases, with 9 bases left between them. Germline CDR1 reads MNHEY; CDR2 reads SVGAGI. CDR3: CASSYSKTYYEQYF. DNA of the CDR3: TGTGCCAGCAGTTACTCGAAAACGTACTACGAGCAGTACTTC.

The rearrangement joins TRBV2 to TRBJ2-3, with D perhaps TRBD1 (5 bases). The CDR3 sequence is 13 residues long. Germline V gene sequence: CDR1 SNHLY, CDR2 FYNNEI. V was trimmed by 2 bases and J by 10 bases, leaving 13 bases between them. In DNA, the CDR3 is TGTGCCAGCAGTGAAAGTCAGGGATTGGCGCAGTATTTT. The encoded protein is CASSESQGLAQYF.

The rearrangement uses TRBV19 and TRBJ2-5, with TRBD2 matching 8 bases. In germline, CDR1 is LNHDA, CDR2 SQIVND (reference sequence). The CDR3 is 15 residues long. Trimming cost V 4 bases and J 2 bases; bases outside gene matches: 6. CDR3 residues: CASSTGRGAQETQYF. The CDR3 DNA sequence: TGTGCCAGTAGTACCGGGCGGGGGGCGCAAGAGACCCAGTACTTC.

CDR3 amino acids: CAWSVYGAYQETQYF. The CDR3 DNA follows: TGTGCCTGGAGTGTATACGGGGCCTACCAAGAGACCCAGTACTTC. The rearrangement uses TRBV30 and TRBJ2-5; D possibly uses TRBD1 or TRBD2 (5 bases each). CDR1 GTSNPN and CDR2 SVGIG come from the germline V gene (reference sequence). The V and J ends lost 0 bases and 0 bases respectively, with 11 bases between them. The CDR3 totals 15 residues.

The rearrangement links TRBV2 to TRBJ2-5; the D is unclear. Trimming removed 6 bases from V and 3 bases from J, with 11 bases in between. CDR1 and CDR2 from the germline V gene are SNHLY and FYNNEI. This CDR3 comprises 13 residues. As DNA, the CDR3 is TGTGCCAGCAGCTTTGGACGGGAAGAGACCCAGTACTTC. This codes for CASSFGREETQYF.

V gene TRBV11-3 combines with J gene TRBJ2-1; D possibly matches TRBD1 or TRBD2 (5 bases each). The CDR3 extends over 14 amino acids. Trimming pared 1 base from V and 3 bases from J, leaving 7 bases between. Germline V gene sequence: CDR1 SGHNT, CDR2 YENEEA. The CDR3 DNA sequence: TGTGCCAGCAGCTTAGGTGGGGGCTACAATGAGCAGTTCTTC. It codes for CASSLGGGYNEQFF. Supplemented by reference TRBV11-3 and TRBJ2-1, the full variable domain reads EAGVVQSPRYKIIEKKQPVAFWCNPISGHNTLYWYLQNLGQGPELLIRYENEEAVDDSQLPKDRFSAERLKGVDSTLKIQPAELGDSAVYLCASSLGGGYNEQFFGPGTRLTVL.

The chain couples TRBV15 to TRBJ2-4; D may be TRBD2 (5 bases). Germline-derived CDR1 and CDR2 are LNHNV and YYDKDF (reference sequence). Trimming took off 1 base at V and 10 bases at J, with 11 bases between the two ends. This CDR3 comprises 13 residues. The CDR3 DNA follows: TGTGCCACCAGCAGAGGTAGCGTAGGAATTCAGTACTTC. Protein product: CATSRGSVGIQYF.

The chain combines TRBV7-8 with TRBJ1-4, with 10 bases aligning to TRBD1. The V segment lost 1 base and the J segment 6 bases; nucleotides outside the gene matches: 2. The CDR3 runs to 15 residues. Germline CDR1 SGHVS, CDR2 FQNEAQ. CDR3 bases: TGTGCCAGCAGCTTAGAGGGGACAGGGGATGAAAAACTGTTTTTT. This encodes CASSLEGTGDEKLFF. The full variable domain, rest sourced from reference TRBV7-8 and TRBJ1-4, is GAGVSQSPRYKVAKRGQDVALRCDPISGHVSLFWYQQALGQGPEFLTYFQNEAQLDKSGLPSDRFFAERPEGSVSTLKIQRTQQEDSAVYLCASSLEGTGDEKLFFGSGTQLSVL.

V gene TRBV28 combines with J gene TRBJ1-6; no clear D. The V end was cut by 7 bases, the J end by 12 bases, with 13 bases between. CDR1 and CDR2 from the germline V gene are MDHEN and SYDVKM. This CDR3 spans 12 amino acids. For the CDR3, the DNA is TGTGCCAGCAAAGACGGCTTGGAACCCCTCCACTTT. It encodes CASKDGLEPLHF.

CDR3: CASSQTSRTDTQYF. The CDR3 DNA reads as TGTGCCAGCAGTCAGACTAGCAGAACAGATACGCAGTATTTT. V and J are TRBV2 and TRBJ2-3, with TRBD2 matching 7 bases. Trimming at V came to 5 bases and at J to 3 bases, leaving 5 bases not matched to a gene. The CDR3 is made up of 14 amino acids. Germline V lookup: CDR1 SNHLY, CDR2 FYNNEI.

The chain has TRBV28 and TRBJ1-2; D gene unclear. In germline, CDR1 is MDHEN, CDR2 SYDVKM. V lost 5 bases to trimming and J lost 8 bases, with 9 bases between them. CDR3 length: 11 residues. CDR3 residues: CASSKTAGYTF. The CDR3 DNA follows: TGTGCCAGCAGTAAAACTGCAGGCTACACCTTC.

The chain recombines TRBV18 with TRBJ2-4; the D is unclear. The CDR3 totals 15 residues. Germline CDR1 and CDR2: KGHSH and LQKENI. With 0 bases removed from V and 0 bases from J, the gap between germline ends came to 6 bases. The CDR3 region is CASSPPTLAKNIQYF. CDR3 nucleotide sequence: TGTGCCAGCTCACCACCGACCCTAGCCAAAAACATTCAGTACTTC.

The chain recombines TRBV28 with TRBJ2-3; possible D gene TRBD2, 5 bases. This CDR3 region has 14 residues. Trimming took off 2 bases at V and 8 bases at J, with 14 bases between the two ends. The germline V gene has CDR1 MDHEN and CDR2 SYDVKM. The CDR3 nucleotides are TGTGCCAGCAGTTTAACCTCGGGCCTAGCTACGCAGTATTTT. Translated: CASSLTSGLATQYF.

The chain joins TRBV19 to TRBJ2-7; D might be TRBD2 (6 bases). V lost 3 bases and J 4 bases, leaving 16 bases between the germline ends. The germline V gene has CDR1 LNHDA and CDR2 SQIVND (reference sequence). This CDR3 has 15 amino acids. The chain's CDR3 is CASSIFLGGGYEQYF. CDR3 bases: TGTGCCAGTAGTATTTTTTTGGGAGGAGGGTACGAGCAGTACTTC.

Only one count was recorded for this clone. Distinct nucleotide sequences in the sample also encode this CDR3. The chain employs TRBV19 and TRBJ2-3; D not resolved. This CDR3 is 13 amino acids long. Germline V gene sequence: CDR1 LNHDA, CDR2 SQIVND (reference sequence). V lost 2 bases to trimming and J lost 4 bases, with 7 bases between them. The CDR3 sequence is CASSIRLADTQYF. Here the CDR3 DNA reads TGTGCCAGTAGTATACGGCTAGCAGATACGCAGTATTTT.

This sequence joins TRBV28 and TRBJ2-1, with 8 bases fitting TRBD2. The CDR3 has 15 residues. CDR1 is MDHEN, CDR2 SYDVKM, per germline. The junction had 12 bases not matched to a gene; V was cut back by 6 bases and J by 8 bases. The CDR3 region is CASRPQPGGWYEQFF. CDR3 sequence (DNA): TGTGCCAGCAGACCCCAGCCGGGAGGGTGGTATGAGCAGTTCTTC.

The chain couples TRBV2 to TRBJ2-7, with TRBD1 identical over 8 bases. In germline, CDR1 is SNHLY, CDR2 FYNNEI. V dropped 6 bases and J dropped 2; count of bases not matched to a gene: 6. This CDR3 has 14 residues. In DNA, the CDR3 is TGTGCCAGCAGGATGGGGACAGGCACCTACGAGCAGTACTTC. Protein product: CASRMGTGTYEQYF.

The V call is TRBV29-1, the J call TRBJ2-1; no clear D. Trimming left V 4 bases short and J 3 bases short, with 7 bases between. The germline V gene has CDR1 SQVTM and CDR2 ANQGSEA. The CDR3 is made up of 12 amino acids. The CDR3 DNA reads TGCAGCGTTGTGAAGTACTACAATGAGCAGTTCTTC. It is translated as CSVVKYYNEQFF.

The chain employs TRBV5-1 and TRBJ2-5; a weak D match, TRBD2 (5 bases). Germline loops: CDR1 SGHRS, CDR2 YFSETQ. V lost 0 bases to trimming and J lost 5 bases, with 11 bases between them. This CDR3 has 14 residues. The CDR3 sequence: CASSLARQRETQYF. The CDR3 DNA follows: TGCGCCAGCAGCTTGGCCCGTCAGCGGGAGACCCAGTACTTC.

In its sample, this clone was seen once. The CDR3: CASGGESYNEQFF. The CDR3 coding sequence is TGTGCCTCGGGGGGGGAGTCCTACAATGAGCAGTTCTTC. The chain carries TRBV10-3 and TRBJ2-1; 8 bases align to TRBD2. The germline gives CDR1 ENHRY, CDR2 SYGVKD. This CDR3 has 13 amino acids. J gave up 1 base and V 11 bases, and 4 bases lay outside the gene matches.

V and J are TRBV19 and TRBJ2-1; D unresolved. V was shortened by 1 base and J by 5 bases, with 6 bases between the two germline ends. The CDR3 is 13 residues long. The germline V gene has CDR1 LNHDA and CDR2 SQIVND (reference sequence). In DNA form, the CDR3 reads TGTGCCAGTAGTATAGGTCCAAACAATGAGCAGTTCTTC. It specifies CASSIGPNNEQFF.

The chain combines TRBV7-8 with TRBJ2-3; D gene uncertain. The CDR3 totals 18 residues. Trimming took off 6 bases at V and 3 bases at J, with 25 bases between the two ends. CDR1 and CDR2 from the germline V gene are SGHVS and FQNEAQ. The CDR3 protein is CASSFLGPRSLATDTQYF. The CDR3 nucleotides are TGTGCCAGCAGTTTCCTAGGGCCGCGGAGTCTGGCAACAGATACGCAGTATTTT. Full variable domain (missing parts from reference TRBV7-8 and TRBJ2-3): GAGVSQSPRYKVAKRGQDVALRCDPISGHVSLFWYQQALGQGPEFLTYFQNEAQLDKSGLPSDRFFAERPEGSVSTLKIQRTQQEDSAVYLCASSFLGPRSLATDTQYFGPGTRLTVL.

The chain couples TRBV4-1 to TRBJ1-2; no definite D call. Germline CDR1 and CDR2: MGHRA and YSYEKL. This CDR3 comprises 14 residues. The V gene lost 0 bases and the J gene lost 5 bases, with 10 bases spanning the gap. The CDR3 nucleotides read TGCGCCAGCAGCCAAGATCAATGGTGGTATGGCTACACCTTC. The encoded protein is CASSQDQWWYGYTF.

The rearrangement uses TRBV7-8 and TRBJ1-5; TRBD1 agrees at 8 bases. This CDR3 has 16 amino acids. With V trimmed by 1 base and J by 6 bases, 8 bases remained unmatched. Germline assignment: CDR1 SGHVS and CDR2 FQNEAQ. The CDR3 bases are TGTGCCAGCAGCTTAGGTCCCAGGGGGCGCGGTCAGCCCCAGCATTTT. The encoded protein is CASSLGPRGRGQPQHF.

J is TRBJ1-3 and V is TRBV11-2; TRBD1 might be the D (5 bases). Germline V lookup: CDR1 SGHAT, CDR2 FQNNGV. Trimming removed 5 bases from V and 2 bases from J, with 13 bases in between. The CDR3 consists of 15 residues. The CDR3 sequence is CASSRGSQAGNTIYF. CDR3 coding DNA: TGTGCCAGCAGCAGGGGTTCCCAGGCTGGAAACACCATATATTTT.